This T cell receptor beta chain was captured in a study of blood T cells in healthy people across ages. General observations from the study: Across samples, TCR beta diversity tracked strongly with naive T cell percentage. Unsorted PBMC input precluded a conclusive naive versus antigen-experienced comparison.

V was clipped by 1 base and J by 1 base, with 7 bases between them. Germline CDR1 reads SEHNR; CDR2 reads FQNEAQ (reference sequence). The CDR3 extends over 14 amino acids. The authors ran a second PCR of roughly 6 to 12 cycles using a sample-barcoded 5' primer and a J-beta primer mix. The template-switch adaptor, which had 12 random nucleotides, put a tag on each cDNA molecule. TCRdb reprocessed the 5' RACE reads with MiXCR, giving one entry per CDR3 protein. The data show about 680,000 distinct CDR3 sequences, with 49% seen just once and under 35% held by the top ten. No fewer than 6 micrograms of total RNA were isolated from every sample. The sample holds a few counts of this clonotype. The target antigen is unknown.

The sequenced sample was blood. This sequence joins TRBV7-9 and TRBJ1-1, with D maybe TRBD1 (5 bases). The source of this sequence is a woman in her sixties in good health. The CDR3 sequence is CASSLGGTNTEAFF. The CDR3 nucleotides read TGTGCCAGCAGCTTAGGGGGGACGAACACTGAAGCTTTCTTT.